Below are 28 T cell receptor beta chains sequenced from a single sample in a study of regulatory T cells in long-lasting Graves disease. Through Arm-PCR of CDR3 regions and iRepertoire HTBI primers, TCR beta libraries were built. TCRdb re-called the multiplex PCR reads with MiXCR, one entry per CDR3 protein. This table holds nearly 350,000 distinct CDR3 sequences, 20% found once. Time point defined: persistent/refractory GD, antithyroid drugs over 5 years with positive TRAb. Following extraction of RNA from PBMCs, that RNA was used to make the TCR library. Sample: peripheral blood mononuclear cells (PBMCs), taken when the disease was refractory, from a patient treated with antithyroid drugs. Source of these receptors: a female donor with Graves disease.

This clonotype was seen more than once but under ten times. A much larger clone is a single base away; this may be a read error. The chain links TRBV20-1 to TRBJ2-5; TRBD2 matches 10 bases. CDR1 and CDR2 (germline): DFQATT, SNEGSKA (reference sequence). CDR3 length: 15 amino acids. DNA for the CDR3: TGCAGTGCTACAAAGCGGGAGGGAGGAAGAGAGACCCAGCACTTC. This sequence encodes CSATKREGGRETQHF.

CDR3 loop: CASSRVGTSYNSPLHF. Here the CDR3 DNA reads TGTGCCAGCAGCCGGGTGGGCACCTCCTATAATTCACCCCTCCACTTT. J is TRBJ1-6 and V is TRBV7-2; D ambiguous. Trimming cost V 5 bases and J 0 bases, with 11 bases left between them. This CDR3 spans 16 amino acids. The germline CDR1 and CDR2 sequences are SGHTA and FQGNSA.

The chain has TRBV3-1 and TRBJ1-2; TRBD1 matches 11 bases. The J segment lost 4 bases and the V segment lost 5 bases, leaving 9 bases of the junction unmatched. CDR1 and CDR2 (germline): LGHDT, YNNKEL (reference sequence). The CDR3 has 16 amino acids. CDR3 in amino acids: CASSNRDRGISYGYTF. The CDR3 DNA reads TGTGCCAGCAGCAACCGGGACAGGGGGATTTCCTATGGCTACACCTTC.

DNA of the CDR3: TGCGCCAGCAGCTTGGCTGCAGATACGCAGTATTTT. Translation gives CASSLAADTQYF. V and J are TRBV5-1 and TRBJ2-3, with unresolved D. This CDR3 is built from 12 residues. Germline V gene lookup returns CDR1 SGHRS and CDR2 YFSETQ. The germline V and J ends were trimmed by 0 bases and 4 bases, with 3 bases remaining between them.

The chain joins TRBV11-3 to TRBJ2-7; tentative D call: TRBD2 (5 bases). This CDR3 has 15 residues. Germline assignment: CDR1 SGHNT and CDR2 YENEEA. Trimming cost V 5 bases and J 6 bases, with 20 bases left between them. This CDR3 reads CASSPGELGYGEQYF. Here the CDR3 DNA reads TGTGCCAGCAGCCCTGGGGAACTAGGCTATGGCGAGCAGTACTTC. Looking up the rest from reference TRBV11-3 and TRBJ2-7 gives the full variable domain: EAGVVQSPRYKIIEKKQPVAFWCNPISGHNTLYWYLQNLGQGPELLIRYENEEAVDDSQLPKDRFSAERLKGVDSTLKIQPAELGDSAVYLCASSPGELGYGEQYFGPGTRLTVT.

The V gene is TRBV20-1, the J gene TRBJ1-3, with TRBD1 as a possible D gene (6 bases). Germline CDR1 and CDR2: DFQATT and SNEGSKA (reference sequence). CDR3 length equals 14 residues. V dropped 2 bases and J dropped 2 bases, with 10 bases sitting between them. The CDR3 bases are TGCAGTGCTAGAAGGGGGAACGCTGGAAACACCATATATTTT. As protein: CSARRGNAGNTIYF.

The chain joins TRBV7-9 to TRBJ2-1; TRBD1 might be the D (5 bases). This CDR3 has 15 amino acids. Per the germline V gene, CDR1 is SEHNR and CDR2 is FQNEAQ (reference sequence). Trimming shortened V by 7 bases and J by 6 bases, and 19 bases separated the two germline ends. CDR3 loop: CASTNAAQGFNEQFF. In nucleotides, the CDR3 is TGTGCCAGCACCAACGCCGCCCAGGGCTTCAATGAGCAGTTCTTC. Full variable domain (rest looked up from reference TRBV7-9 and TRBJ2-1): DTGVSQNPRHKITKRGQNVTFRCDPISEHNRLYWYRQTLGQGPEFLTYFQNEAQLEKSRLLSDRFSAERPKGSFSTLEIQRTEQGDSAMYLCASTNAAQGFNEQFFGPGTRLTVL.

This clonotype was observed at least ten times. V usage is TRBV12-3 or TRBV12-4 and J usage is TRBJ1-1; maybe TRBD1 (5 bases). The CDR3 loop spans 17 amino acids. The germline V and J ends were trimmed by 5 bases and 6 bases, with 25 bases remaining between them. This CDR3 is CASSPHDPRQIRPEAFF. Here the CDR3 DNA reads TGTGCCAGCAGTCCCCACGACCCGCGACAGATCAGGCCTGAAGCTTTCTTT.

Worth noting for this clonotype: Being one base from a much bigger clone, this may be a read error. The rearrangement uses TRBV11-2 and TRBJ2-7; D might be TRBD2 (5 bases). The CDR3 consists of 18 residues. Germline CDR1 and CDR2: SGHAT and FQNNGV. V was cut by 0 bases and J by 2 bases, with 20 bases left in between. The CDR3 sequence is CASSLDLYRRGKAYEQYF. The CDR3 nucleotides are TGTGCCAGCAGCTTAGACCTCTACCGACGGGGTAAAGCCTACGAGCAGTACTTC.

This clonotype was found many times. This chain links TRBV28 with TRBJ2-6; D unresolved. Germline assignment: CDR1 MDHEN and CDR2 SYDVKM. The CDR3 loop spans 14 amino acids. Trimming shortened V by 7 bases and J by 4 bases, and 11 bases separated the two germline ends. This chain's CDR3 is CASMDGVGANVLTF. The CDR3 DNA reads TGTGCCAGCATGGACGGAGTCGGGGCCAACGTCCTGACTTTC.

This clonotype was counted a few times. V gene TRBV4-1 combines with J gene TRBJ1-2; D is possibly TRBD1 (5 bases). The germline V and J ends were trimmed by 3 bases and 4 bases, with 12 bases remaining between them. CDR1 is MGHRA, CDR2 YSYEKL, per germline. CDR3 length: 14 amino acids. The CDR3 spells CASSHDRGGYGYTF. The CDR3 DNA sequence: TGCGCCAGCAGCCACGATCGGGGGGGCTATGGCTACACCTTC.

The J gene is TRBJ1-1, the V gene TRBV10-3; TRBD1 matches at 7 bases. This CDR3 has 15 residues. The V gene's germline CDR1 is ENHRY and CDR2 SYGVKD. The ends lost 6 bases at V and 1 base at J; junction bases unmatched: 8. Written as DNA, the CDR3 is TGTGCCATCAGGCCCGGACAGGCAACGAACACTGAAGCTTTCTTT. Its translation: CAIRPGQATNTEAFF.

This clonotype was recorded many times. The rearrangement uses TRBV12-5 and TRBJ1-1; the D gene is possibly TRBD1 (5 bases). Germline CDR1 is LGHNT and CDR2 is FRNRAP. Trimming stripped 6 bases from V and 1 base from J, with 27 bases between. This CDR3 comprises 19 residues. The chain's CDR3 is CASGPKFPPLGRWNTEAFF. The CDR3 DNA reads TGTGCTAGTGGCCCGAAATTTCCGCCCTTGGGACGGTGGAACACTGAAGCTTTCTTT. Full variable domain (remainder filled in from reference TRBV12-5 and TRBJ1-1): DARVTQTPRHKVTEMGQEVTMRCQPILGHNTVFWYRQTMMQGLELLAYFRNRAPLDDSGMPKDRFSAEMPDATLATLKIQPSEPRDSAVYFCASGPKFPPLGRWNTEAFFGQGTRLTVV.

This chain connects TRBV11-2 to TRBJ2-2; D gene ambiguous. Trimming left V 1 base short and J 2 bases short, with 8 bases between. The CDR3 is made up of 15 amino acids. Germline-derived CDR1 and CDR2 are SGHAT and FQNNGV. CDR3 residues: CASSLVRRNTGELFF. The DNA for the CDR3 is TGTGCCAGCAGCTTAGTCAGAAGAAACACCGGGGAGCTGTTTTTT.

There are many counts of this clonotype. The chain joins TRBV7-2 to TRBJ2-1, with TRBD2 matching over 8 bases. CDR3 length: 14 residues. V shed 8 bases and J 6 bases; nucleotides not matched to a gene: 9. Per germline, CDR1 SGHTA and CDR2 FQGNSA. DNA for the CDR3: TGTGCCAGCCTAATTTCCGGGGGGGTCAATGAGCAGTTCTTC. It codes for CASLISGGVNEQFF.

This chain uses TRBV30 with TRBJ1-1; D not certain. The CDR3 is 15 residues long. Trimming took off 0 bases at V and 3 bases at J, with 14 bases between the two ends. CDR1 is GTSNPN and CDR2 is SVGIG in the germline V gene (reference sequence). CDR3 sequence: CAWSVVAGLDTEAFF. In DNA form, the CDR3 reads TGTGCCTGGAGTGTAGTAGCGGGCTTGGACACTGAAGCTTTCTTT.

In this sample, this clonotype turned up a few times. This may be a read error, as it is one base from a much larger clone. The chain has TRBV12-3 or TRBV12-4 and TRBJ1-1; unclear D gene. Trimming stripped 9 bases from V and 3 bases from J, with 17 bases between. The CDR3 sequence is 14 residues long. CDR3 sequence: CARRIRRVDTEAFF. The CDR3 region has the DNA TGTGCCAGGAGGATACGACGGGTGGACACTGAAGCTTTCTTT.

The chain couples TRBV30 to TRBJ2-7, with D perhaps TRBD1 or TRBD2 (5 bases each). Trimming removed 5 bases from V and 2 bases from J, with 19 bases in between. This CDR3 contains 15 residues. The V gene's germline CDR1 is GTSNPN and CDR2 SVGIG (reference sequence). In nucleotides, the CDR3 is TGTGCCTGGGGAACCGGCAGGGACCGTACCTACGAGCAGTACTTC. It encodes CAWGTGRDRTYEQYF. The variable domain in full, completed from reference TRBV30 and TRBJ2-7, reads SQTIHQWPATLVQPVGSPLSLECTVEGTSNPNLYWYRQAAGRGLQLLFYSVGIGQISSEVPQNLSASRPQDRQFILSSKKLLLSDSGFYLCAWGTGRDRTYEQYFGPGTRLTVT.

V gene TRBV6-1 combines with J gene TRBJ1-5; TRBD1 aligns across 7 bases. Trimming removed 5 bases from V and 0 bases from J; junction bases left unmatched: 4. The CDR3 extends over 15 amino acids. CDR1 and CDR2 (germline): MNHNS, SASEGT. CDR3 nucleotides: TGTGCCAGCAGTACCGACAGGGTTAGCAATCAGCCCCAGCATTTT. Amino acids: CASSTDRVSNQPQHF.

The chain is built from TRBV29-1 and TRBJ2-7; the match to TRBD2 covers 11 bases. The trim removed 3 bases at V and 9 bases at J, leaving 4 bases unmatched. Germline V lookup: CDR1 SQVTM, CDR2 ANQGSEA. The CDR3 has 12 amino acids. The CDR3 loop is CSVDDSGRVQYF. The CDR3 DNA reads as TGCAGCGTTGATGATAGCGGGAGGGTGCAGTACTTC.

Turning to this clonotype: Just one base apart from a much larger clone, this may be a read error. The rearrangement joins TRBV7-3 to TRBJ2-7; maybe TRBD1 (6 bases). Trimming took off 3 bases at V and 2 bases at J, with 8 bases between the two ends. CDR3 length: 13 amino acids. The germline gives CDR1 SGHTA, CDR2 FQGTGA. The chain's CDR3 is CASSLDSPYEQYF. The CDR3 DNA is TGTGCCAGCAGCTTGGACAGTCCCTACGAGCAGTACTTC. Variable domain in full (rest from reference TRBV7-3 and TRBJ2-7): GAGVSQTPSNKVTEKGKYVELRCDPISGHTALYWYRQSLGQGPEFLIYFQGTGAADDSGLPNDRFFAVRPEGSVSTLKIQRTERGDSAVYLCASSLDSPYEQYFGPGTRLTVT.

This clonotype was counted only a few times. This chain uses TRBV7-2 with TRBJ1-1; D is unclear. Trimming removed 5 bases at V and 4 bases at J, with 20 bases between. CDR3 length: 16 amino acids. CDR1 is SGHTA and CDR2 is FQGNSA in the germline V gene. As DNA, the CDR3 is TGTGCCAGCAGCCGAACGGCGTGGGCTCCGGGCACTGAAGCTTTCTTT. This gives the protein CASSRTAWAPGTEAFF.

This clonotype was counted ten times or more. The chain joins TRBV10-1 to TRBJ2-7; D unclear. This CDR3 is built from 12 residues. CDR1 is WNHNN, CDR2 SYGVQD, per germline (reference sequence). V lost 3 bases, J lost 4 bases, and 7 bases lay in between. The CDR3 sequence is CASSDGPYEQYF. The CDR3 DNA reads TGCGCCAGCAGTGACGGGCCATACGAGCAGTACTTC.

V is TRBV3-1 and J is TRBJ2-5; 8 positions agree with TRBD1. Per the germline V gene, CDR1 is LGHDT and CDR2 is YNNKEL (reference sequence). Trimming at V came to 2 bases and at J to 2 bases, leaving 10 bases not matched to a gene. The CDR3 consists of 17 residues. CDR3 sequence reads: CASSQLTGTGPQETQYF. CDR3 DNA: TGTGCCAGCAGCCAACTAACGGGGACAGGACCACAAGAGACCCAGTACTTC.

In this sample, this clonotype turned up a few times. V is TRBV20-1 and J is TRBJ2-4, with 8 bases matching TRBD1. Per the germline V gene, CDR1 is DFQATT and CDR2 is SNEGSKA (reference sequence). The CDR3 has 13 residues. The trim removed 1 base at V and 9 bases at J, leaving 5 bases unmatched. This CDR3 reads CSARVQGAGIQYF. In DNA form, the CDR3 reads TGCAGTGCTAGAGTCCAGGGGGCTGGCATTCAGTACTTC.

This chain uses TRBV28 with TRBJ2-5; D gene uncertain. This CDR3 is built from 15 residues. Between the trimmed V and J ends, which lost 5 bases and 1 base, there was a span of 14 bases. Germline assignment: CDR1 MDHEN and CDR2 SYDVKM. CDR3 bases: TGTGCCAGCAGTGCCTCGCTTGGTGGCCAAGAGACCCAGTACTTC. This translates into CASSASLGGQETQYF.

Notes on this clonotype: This sequence may be a read error, since a much larger clone differs from it by one base. The chain uses TRBV28 and TRBJ1-6, with D perhaps TRBD1 (5 bases). Trimming pared 2 bases from V and 9 bases from J, leaving 11 bases between. The CDR3 runs to 14 residues. CDR1 MDHEN and CDR2 SYDVKM come from the germline V gene. The CDR3 DNA sequence: TGTGCCAGCAGTTTAGAGGGGTGGAGTTCACCCCTCCACTTT. Translation gives CASSLEGWSSPLHF.

This clonotype was picked up many times. The chain links TRBV7-2 to TRBJ2-2; D gene uncertain. Germline CDR1 SGHTA, CDR2 FQGNSA. Trimming shortened V by 1 base and J by 0 bases, and 3 bases separated the two germline ends. The CDR3 is 14 residues long. The CDR3, as DNA: TGTGCCAGCAGCTTAGTGCCGAACACCGGGGAGCTGTTTTTT. Amino acids: CASSLVPNTGELFF.